This entry lists 24 T cell receptor beta chains sequenced from one sample in a study of cytomegalovirus exposure and HLA in healthy donors. Sequencing was performed with immunoSEQ multiplex PCR; in TCRdb, only in-frame clones are kept and a portion is missing. Here the sample spans 100,000 to 150,000 clones, roughly 89% being singletons. Sequencing was carried out using PBMCs. These receptors all come from a woman aged 18-29 years in good health and CMV-seronegative.

The chain combines TRBV18 with TRBJ2-3; tentative D call: TRBD1 (7 bases). Germline V gene lookup returns CDR1 KGHSH and CDR2 LQKENI. Trimming removed 1 base at V and 4 bases at J, with 21 bases between. The CDR3 has 18 residues. The CDR3 is CASSPLEGARYFADTQYF. In DNA form, the CDR3 reads TGTGCCAGCTCACCACTGGAGGGGGCCCGTTATTTCGCAGATACGCAGTATTTT. The complete variable domain, with remaining parts taken from reference TRBV18 and TRBJ2-3, reads NAGVMQNPRHLVRRRGQEARLRCSPMKGHSHVYWYRQLPEEGLKFMVYLQKENIIDESGMPKERFSAEFPKEGPSILRIQQVVRGDSAAYFCASSPLEGARYFADTQYFGPGTRLTVL.

The chain couples TRBV25-1 to TRBJ1-3; D is unclear. This CDR3 contains 13 residues. Trimming pared 4 bases from V and 0 bases from J, leaving 4 bases between. Germline loops: CDR1 MGHDK, CDR2 SYGVNS. In DNA form, the CDR3 reads TGTGCCAGCAGTGCCAGCTCTGGAAACACCATATATTTT. Translated: CASSASSGNTIYF.

The gene calls are TRBV19 and TRBJ2-3; D might be TRBD1 (6 bases). V was clipped by 6 bases and J by 4 bases, with 14 bases between them. The CDR3 covers 14 residues. Germline assignment: CDR1 LNHDA and CDR2 SQIVND (reference sequence). As DNA, the CDR3 is TGTGCCAGTAGAGGCCAGGGGAGACCAGATACGCAGTATTTT. Its protein product is CASRGQGRPDTQYF.

Comments on this clone: In the same sample, other DNA sequences code for this CDR3. The rearrangement links TRBV5-1 to TRBJ2-5, with TRBD2 matching over 11 bases. There are 14 residues in the CDR3. J was trimmed by 5 bases and V by 0 bases; bases with no gene match: 0. From germline, CDR1 is SGHRS and CDR2 YFSETQ. The CDR3 DNA sequence: TGCGCCAGCAGCTTGGGACTAGCGGGGGAGACCCAGTACTTC. Amino acid sequence: CASSLGLAGETQYF.

The J gene is TRBJ1-5, the V gene TRBV15, with TRBD1 identical over 7 bases. Germline lookup yields CDR1 LNHNV and CDR2 YYDKDF (reference sequence). The CDR3 is 16 residues long. Unmatched junction bases numbered 12, after V lost 5 bases and J lost 5 bases. The CDR3 region has the DNA TGTGCCACCAGCCGTCTTCAACAGGGGCCGCATCAGCCCCAGCATTTT. Its translation is CATSRLQQGPHQPQHF. Looking up the rest from reference TRBV15 and TRBJ1-5 gives the full variable domain: DAMVIQNPRYQVTQFGKPVTLSCSQTLNHNVMYWYQQKSSQAPKLLFHYYDKDFNNEADTPDNFQSRRPNTSFCFLDIRSPGLGDTAMYLCATSRLQQGPHQPQHFGDGTRLSIL.

The chain recombines TRBV2 with TRBJ2-4; 10 positions agree with TRBD1. This CDR3 contains 15 residues. Trimming cost V 6 bases and J 7 bases; bases outside gene matches: 9. The V gene's germline CDR1 is SNHLY and CDR2 FYNNEI. This CDR3 is CASREGQGTYNIQYF. CDR3 coding DNA: TGTGCCAGCAGGGAGGGACAGGGGACGTATAACATTCAGTACTTC.

This chain uses TRBV2 with TRBJ2-2, with 14 bases matching TRBD2. The CDR3 extends over 16 amino acids. Germline V gives CDR1 SNHLY, CDR2 FYNNEI. After removal of 6 bases from V and 5 bases from J, the junction contained 5 bases not matched to a gene. The CDR3 nucleotides are TGTGCCAGCAGGGGACTAGCGGGGGCCGAAACCGGGGAGCTGTTTTTT. It specifies CASRGLAGAETGELFF.

This clone occurred a few times. This chain connects TRBV11-2 to TRBJ1-2; D is perhaps TRBD1 (5 bases). The germline V and J ends were trimmed by 3 bases and 4 bases, with 15 bases remaining between them. The CDR3 is made up of 15 amino acids. Per the germline V gene, CDR1 is SGHAT and CDR2 is FQNNGV. The CDR3 sequence is CASSFQGLGGYGYTF. The CDR3 DNA reads as TGTGCCAGCAGCTTCCAGGGACTCGGGGGCTATGGCTACACCTTC. Based on the CDR3 plus reference TRBV11-2 and TRBJ1-2, the full variable domain is EAGVAQSPRYKIIEKRQSVAFWCNPISGHATLYWYQQILGQGPKLLIQFQNNGVVDDSQLPKDRFSAERLKGVDSTLKIQPAKLEDSAVYLCASSFQGLGGYGYTFGSGTRLTVV.

This rearrangement joins TRBV4-2 to TRBJ2-6; a possible D gene is TRBD1 (6 bases). Between the trimmed V and J ends, which lost 0 bases and 0 bases, there was a span of 12 bases. This CDR3 is 18 amino acids long. The germline CDR1 and CDR2 sequences are LGHNA and YNFKEQ. CDR3 sequence: CASSQDPGTTSGANVLTF. The CDR3 nucleotides are TGTGCCAGCAGCCAAGATCCAGGGACAACCTCTGGGGCCAACGTCCTGACTTTC.

This sequence joins TRBV27 and TRBJ1-4; TRBD1 is a possible D gene (5 bases). Germline V CDR1 and CDR2: MNHEY, SMNVEV (reference sequence). The CDR3 has 14 amino acids. V lost 6 bases and J 8 bases, leaving 16 bases between the germline ends. CDR3 protein: CASRRDLRVEKLFF. CDR3 DNA sequence: TGTGCCAGCAGGCGAGATCTCAGGGTCGAAAAACTGTTTTTT.

This chain joins TRBV19 and TRBJ1-5; D ambiguous. The CDR3 runs 16 residues. Germline CDR1 is LNHDA and CDR2 is SQIVND (reference sequence). V lost 4 bases and J 1 base, leaving 14 bases between the germline ends. This CDR3 reads CASSKNGGQSNQPQHF. The CDR3 coding sequence is TGTGCCAGTAGTAAAAATGGAGGTCAGAGCAATCAGCCCCAGCATTTT.

V is TRBV7-3 and J is TRBJ2-7; 7 bases agree with TRBD1. V shed 1 base, J shed 7 bases, and the junction held 10 bases outside the gene matches. Germline V gene lookup returns CDR1 SGHTA and CDR2 FQGTGA. The CDR3 spans 15 residues. CDR3 sequence reads: CASSLMVRQGEEQYF. CDR3 bases: TGTGCCAGCAGCTTAATGGTCCGACAGGGCGAGGAGCAGTACTTC.

V usage is TRBV7-8 and J usage is TRBJ2-6, with 8 bases that match TRBD2. Germline values: CDR1 SGHVS, CDR2 FQNEAQ. Germline trimming cut 2 bases from V and 0 bases from J; bases unmatched to any gene: 6. The CDR3 has 18 residues. DNA for the CDR3: TGTGCCAGCAGCTTACACCCCGGGACTAGCTCTGGGGCCAACGTCCTGACTTTC. Residues: CASSLHPGTSSGANVLTF.

This chain links TRBV27 with TRBJ2-1, with TRBD2 as a possible D gene (9 bases). The CDR3 has 15 residues. The V end was cut by 6 bases, the J end by 7 bases, with 19 bases between. The V gene's germline CDR1 is MNHEY and CDR2 SMNVEV (reference sequence). DNA of the CDR3: TGTGCCAGCAGCATGGACAGGGCGGGAGGGAATGAGCAGTTCTTC. This encodes CASSMDRAGGNEQFF.

This chain connects TRBV5-1 to TRBJ1-2, with 7 nucleotides matching TRBD1. V lost 4 bases and J lost 7; bases outside the gene matches: 16. This CDR3 contains 16 residues. Per the germline V gene, CDR1 is SGHRS and CDR2 is YFSETQ. The CDR3 reads CASSQDWGQQISGYTF. The CDR3 coding sequence is TGCGCCAGCAGCCAAGACTGGGGACAGCAGATCAGTGGCTACACCTTC. The full variable domain, rest sourced from reference TRBV5-1 and TRBJ1-2, is KAGVTQTPRYLIKTRGQQVTLSCSPISGHRSVSWYQQTPGQGLQFLFEYFSETQRNKGNFPGRFSGRQFSNSRSEMNVSTLELGDSALYLCASSQDWGQQISGYTFGSGTRLTVV.

This chain joins TRBV5-4 and TRBJ1-2; D may be TRBD1 (6 bases). The ends were cut back, 0 bases at V and 3 bases at J, with 12 bases in the middle. Germline V gene sequence: CDR1 SGHNT, CDR2 YYREEE (reference sequence). The CDR3 length is 15 residues. DNA of the CDR3: TGTGCCAGCAGCTTGGGGGCAGGGGAAGACTATGGCTACACCTTC. Protein sequence: CASSLGAGEDYGYTF. The entire variable domain, with the rest obtained from reference TRBV5-4 and TRBJ1-2, is as follows: ETGVTQSPTHLIKTRGQQVTLRCSSQSGHNTVSWYQQALGQGPQFIFQYYREEENGRGNFPPRFSGLQFPNYSSELNVNALELDDSALYLCASSLGAGEDYGYTFGSGTRLTVV.

The chain is built from TRBV11-2 and TRBJ2-3; 9 bases are shared with TRBD2. Germline CDR1 is SGHAT and CDR2 is FQNNGV. With 1 base clipped from V and 4 bases from J, the junction kept 15 bases outside the gene matches. CDR3 length: 19 residues. CDR3 sequence: CASSLGRLPTRGGSDTQYF. The CDR3 coding sequence is TGTGCCAGCAGCTTAGGGCGATTGCCTACGCGGGGGGGCTCAGATACGCAGTATTTT.

This rearrangement joins TRBV6-5 to TRBJ2-2; possibly TRBD2 for D (6 bases). This CDR3 contains 13 residues. Germline V gene sequence: CDR1 MNHEY, CDR2 SVGAGI. V gave up 8 bases and J gave up 9 bases, with 16 bases separating them. CDR3 loop: CASRVWGDWELFF. CDR3 bases: TGTGCCAGCCGGGTCTGGGGGGACTGGGAGCTGTTTTTT.

This chain connects TRBV7-8 to TRBJ1-1; weak D call: TRBD1 (6 bases). The germline V gene encodes CDR1 SGHVS and CDR2 FQNEAQ. Trimming stripped 5 bases from V and 6 bases from J, with 19 bases between. This CDR3 has 15 residues. This CDR3 is CASSEIPQGRAEAFF. For the CDR3, the DNA is TGTGCCAGCAGCGAAATCCCGCAGGGGAGGGCTGAAGCTTTCTTT.

The V call is TRBV4-2, the J call TRBJ2-7; perhaps TRBD1 as D (5 bases). V was clipped by 6 bases and J by 2 bases, with 11 bases between them. CDR3 length: 13 amino acids. CDR1 and CDR2 (germline): LGHNA, YNFKEQ. The CDR3, as DNA: TGTGCCAGCAGACCAAAGGACACCTACGAGCAGTACTTC. Encoded protein: CASRPKDTYEQYF.

The rearrangement uses TRBV19 and TRBJ2-3; TRBD2 matches 9 bases. The CDR3 is 16 amino acids. Germline values: CDR1 LNHDA, CDR2 SQIVND (reference sequence). Unmatched junction bases numbered 5, after V lost 3 bases and J lost 1 base. The CDR3 reads CASSIWRLAGTDTQYF. In DNA, the CDR3 is TGTGCCAGTAGTATCTGGAGACTAGCGGGCACAGATACGCAGTATTTT. Based on the CDR3 plus reference TRBV19 and TRBJ2-3, the full variable domain is DGGITQSPKYLFRKEGQNVTLSCEQNLNHDAMYWYRQDPGQGLRLIYYSQIVNDFQKGDIAEGYSVSREKKESFPLTVTSAQKNPTAFYLCASSIWRLAGTDTQYFGPGTRLTVL.

This clone occurred once. The V gene is TRBV14, the J gene TRBJ1-1; D might be TRBD1 (6 bases). CDR1 is SGHDN and CDR2 is FVKESK in the germline V gene. This CDR3 has 11 amino acids. Trimming left V 5 bases short and J 11 bases short, with 12 bases between. The CDR3 spells CASSTGHGAFF. Written as DNA, the CDR3 is TGTGCCAGCAGCACGGGACACGGGGCTTTCTTT. Together with reference TRBV14 and TRBJ1-1, the CDR3 gives the full variable domain: EAGVTQFPSHSVIEKGQTVTLRCDPISGHDNLYWYRRVMGKEIKFLLHFVKESKQDESGMPNNRFLAERTGGTYSTLKVQPAELEDSGVYFCASSTGHGAFFGQGTRLTVV.

This rearrangement joins TRBV5-1 to TRBJ2-7, with a possible D match to TRBD2 (5 bases). Germline CDR1 reads SGHRS; CDR2 reads YFSETQ. This CDR3 spans 14 amino acids. The V and J ends lost 0 bases and 2 bases respectively, with 9 bases between them. The CDR3 DNA follows: TGCGCCAGCAGCTTGGATCTGGGAGCCTACGAGCAGTACTTC. As protein: CASSLDLGAYEQYF.

This chain joins TRBV6-4 and TRBJ1-1; D possibly corresponds to TRBD1 (6 bases). Germline assignment: CDR1 MRHNA and CDR2 SNTAGT. V was shortened by 5 bases and J by 4 bases, with 11 bases between the two germline ends. CDR3 size: 13 residues. In nucleotides, the CDR3 is TGTGCCAGCAGTCCCGGACAGAGCACTGAAGCTTTCTTT. It yields the protein CASSPGQSTEAFF.